This TCR beta chain was retrieved from a study of beta chain features in type 1 diabetes. The study reverse transcribed the entire isolated RNA, so it sequenced expressed TCRB transcripts. Some clones are missing from TCRdb's copy, which holds only in-frame ones; the method was immunoSEQ multiplex PCR. The sample gives 200,000 to 300,000 clones, around an eighth of which show up once; more than 0.025% is in the top ten. This CDR3 has 15 residues. V lost 0 bases to trimming and J lost 2 bases, with 10 bases between them. Germline lookup yields CDR1 SGHNT and CDR2 YYREEE (reference sequence). Sequenced: naive CD4+ T cells from blood. The origin of this receptor is a woman aged 40 to 50 in good health. The chain recombines TRBV5-4 with TRBJ2-3; D may be TRBD2 (5 bases). Here the CDR3 DNA reads TGTGCCAGCAGCTTGGTCGGGATAAACACAGATACGCAGTATTTT. This gives the protein CASSLVGINTDTQYF.